Described below is a single T cell receptor beta chain sequence and its context. This record comes from a study of cytomegalovirus exposure and HLA in healthy donors. Among the donors, all were healthy bone marrow donors. Use of 60 Vbeta and 13 Jbeta primers characterized the PCR. The table came from immunoSEQ multiplex PCR; TCRdb's copy has only in-frame clones and leaves some out. The table shows about 98,000 clones, with roughly 80% occurring only once. The germline gives CDR1 SGHAT, CDR2 FQNNGV. V was cut by 5 bases and J by 0 bases, with 14 bases left in between. This CDR3 has 15 amino acids. This TCR derives from a male donor in good health and CMV-seropositive. This rearrangement joins TRBV11-2 to TRBJ2-7; perhaps TRBD2 as D (6 bases). Source material: PBMCs. The CDR3 coding sequence is TGTGCCAGCAGCACCTTCGGAGGGGCCTCCTACGAGCAGTACTTC. As protein: CASSTFGGASYEQYF.